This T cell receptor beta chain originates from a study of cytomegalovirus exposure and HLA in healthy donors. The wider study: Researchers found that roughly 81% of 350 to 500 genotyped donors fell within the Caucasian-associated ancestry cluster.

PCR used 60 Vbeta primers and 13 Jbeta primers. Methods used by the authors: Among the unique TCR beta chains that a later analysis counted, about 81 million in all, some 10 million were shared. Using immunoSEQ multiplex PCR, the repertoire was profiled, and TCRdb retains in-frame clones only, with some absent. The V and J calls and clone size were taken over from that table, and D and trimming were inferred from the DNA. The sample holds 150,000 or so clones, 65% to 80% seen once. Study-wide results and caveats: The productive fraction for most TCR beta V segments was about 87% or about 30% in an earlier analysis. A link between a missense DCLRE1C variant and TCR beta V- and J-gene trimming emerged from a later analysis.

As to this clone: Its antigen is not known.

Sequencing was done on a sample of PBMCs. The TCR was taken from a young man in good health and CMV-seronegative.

The CDR3: CASSLVDREIIAGNEKLFF. CDR3 nucleotide sequence: TGTGCCAGCAGCTTGGTCGACAGGGAGATTATCGCTGGTAATGAAAAACTGTTTTTT. The chain combines TRBV5-6 with TRBJ1-4; 7 bases line up with TRBD1. V gave up 0 bases and J gave up 4 bases; unmatched junction bases: 15. The CDR3 is 19 residues long. The germline CDR1 and CDR2 sequences are SGHDT and YYEEEE.